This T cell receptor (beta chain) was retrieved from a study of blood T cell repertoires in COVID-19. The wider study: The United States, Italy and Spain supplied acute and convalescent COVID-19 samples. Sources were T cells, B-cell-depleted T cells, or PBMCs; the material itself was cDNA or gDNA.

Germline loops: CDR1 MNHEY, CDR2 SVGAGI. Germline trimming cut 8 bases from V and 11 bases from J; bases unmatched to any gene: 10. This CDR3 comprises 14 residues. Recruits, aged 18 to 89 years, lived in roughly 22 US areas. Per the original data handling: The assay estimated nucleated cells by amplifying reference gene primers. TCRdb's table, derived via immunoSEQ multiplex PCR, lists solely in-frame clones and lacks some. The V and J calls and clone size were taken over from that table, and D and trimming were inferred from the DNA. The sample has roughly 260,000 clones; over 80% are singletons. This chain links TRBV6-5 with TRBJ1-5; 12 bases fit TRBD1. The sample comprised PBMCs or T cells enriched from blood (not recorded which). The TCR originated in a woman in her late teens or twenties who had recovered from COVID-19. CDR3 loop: CASGGQGASEAQHF. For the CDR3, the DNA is TGTGCCAGCGGGGGACAGGGGGCTTCAGAGGCCCAGCATTTT.